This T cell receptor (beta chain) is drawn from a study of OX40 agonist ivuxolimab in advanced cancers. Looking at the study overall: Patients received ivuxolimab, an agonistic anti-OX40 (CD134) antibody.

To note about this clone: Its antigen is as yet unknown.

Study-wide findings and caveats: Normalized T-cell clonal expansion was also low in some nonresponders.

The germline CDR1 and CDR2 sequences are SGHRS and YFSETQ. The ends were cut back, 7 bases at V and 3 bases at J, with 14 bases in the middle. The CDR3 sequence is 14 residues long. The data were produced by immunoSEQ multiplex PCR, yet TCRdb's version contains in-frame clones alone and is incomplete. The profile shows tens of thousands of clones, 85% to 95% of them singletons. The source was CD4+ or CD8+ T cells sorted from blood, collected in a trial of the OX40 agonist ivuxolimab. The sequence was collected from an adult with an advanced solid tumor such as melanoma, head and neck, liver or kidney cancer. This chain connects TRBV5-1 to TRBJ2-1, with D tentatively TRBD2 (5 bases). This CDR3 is CASALSDFYNEQFF. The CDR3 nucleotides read TGCGCCAGCGCTCTATCGGACTTCTACAATGAGCAGTTCTTC.